This paragraph covers one TCR beta chain sequence. Its antigen remains unknown. The data belong to a study of memory CD4+ T cells and cytomegalovirus serostatus. Notes on the study in general: About 40% of the roughly 160 known CMV-associated TCRbeta sequences appeared in CD4+ memory.

The data were produced by immunoSEQ multiplex PCR, yet TCRdb's version contains in-frame clones alone and is incomplete. The sample comprises about 44,000 clones, over 65% of which are singletons, and roughly 1.9% rests with the top ten. Germline CDR1 is MNHEY and CDR2 is SVGAGI. CDR3 length: 13 amino acids. The V and J ends lost 4 bases and 1 base respectively, with 6 bases between them. The sort gate was single viable CD3+CD4+CD8-CD45RO+ cells for memory CD4+ T cells. After thawing, CD4+ T cells were positively selected. The sequenced material came from memory CD4+ T cells from blood. This receptor was identified in an adult in good health and CMV-seronegative. The chain is built from TRBV6-5 and TRBJ2-3; D gene ambiguous. The CDR3 spells CASSSAGTDTQYF. The CDR3 bases are TGTGCCAGCAGTTCGGCGGGCACAGATACGCAGTATTTT.